This T cell receptor beta chain appears in the sequencing data of a study of CD8 T cell repertoires and HIV-1 epitope variants (dated by TCRdb to between 2020 and 2021). Study-wide context: In separate culture wells, T cells were stimulated with each of twenty-five peptides that represented autologous and known Gag and Nef epitope variants. Cultures ran for 10 days in IMDM with gentamicin, with half-media changes on days 3 and 7 adding IL-2, IL-7 and IL-15. Three Gag epitope families and Nef HW9 and YT9 were included among the tested epitopes. Control conditions included a CMV, EBV and flu peptide pool, the Ebola AY9 epitope as negative control, and a no-peptide well. A total of over 65 T cell cultures were run, with each culture condition done in triplicate except for one peptide, which was done in duplicate. T cells were enriched using the EasySep Human T Cell Enrichment Kit and were co-cultured with equal numbers of autologous T cell-negative cells serving as antigen-presenting cells. An aliquot of 1M T cells was saved as an uncultured baseline condition, separate from the approximately 80 T cell cultures.

As encoded in the germline V gene, CDR1 is MGHRA while CDR2 is YSYEKL. The CDR3 measures 14 amino acids from cysteine to phenylalanine. Left in the record is the CDR3 DNA by itself, 42 bases read in frame from the first base. Cut back by 8 bases and 1 base, the V and J ends lie 11 bases apart. Concerning this clone: Its antigen has not been determined. No base qualities exist here, and no much larger clone lies one base off it.

The EasySep Human CD8+ T Cell Enrichment Kit was used on day 10 to isolate CD8+ T cells from every culture. Sequencing of TCR beta CDR3 regions was done on the immunoSEQ platform at survey depth. The QIAamp DNA micro kit was used to extract genomic DNA from every cultured and uncultured CD8+ T cell population. Regarding the original processing steps: Samples with under 5,000 productive reads were excluded, and this exclusion removed about 7% of the roughly 75 HIV peptide-stimulated cultures. Sequences were trimmed to CDR3 by a MANAFEST web app, and nonproductive sequences, CDR3s under 5 amino acids, and sequences not starting with C or ending with F/W were removed. To count as antigen-specific, a clonotype had to be expanded in at least 2 of 3 replicates compared with the no-peptide control at FDR 0.01, and only within one epitope family. A frequency at least fivefold higher than in wells stimulated with peptides from other epitope families was additionally required for specific clonotypes. Imported from immuneACCESS, the table was reduced by TCRdb to in-frame sequences with V and J called. These copies leave out some clones; in studies compared against another copy, an unresolved V gene accounts for under half, and the cause of the remainder is not known. D and trimming were read from the DNA, whereas the V and J calls and clone size are those reported in that table. The sample table shows several thousand clones, and about 67% are seen once. Of the sample, 45% is held by the ten largest clones.

Paper-wide results and their limitations: Nine or ten antigen-specific TCR beta clonotypes were identified, of which five to seven appeared to be cross-reactive for autologous or known escape epitope variants. Four or five clonotypes recognized the Nef KF9 family and one clonotype recognized the HW9 family, while no responses were seen to the TAALDMSHF plasma variant. The assay identified only TCR beta chains and indicated proliferation to antigen, not T cell function or cytokine profile.

The receptor chain draws on TRBV4-1 and TRBJ2-2; no D gene call is confident. Sequenced material: cultured CD8+ T cells derived from PBMCs. The clonotype originates from a male donor with HIV. The CDR3 region reads CASGWSENTGELFF. In nucleotide form, the sequence is TGCGCCAGCGGGTGGTCAGAGAACACCGGGGAGCTGTTTTTT.